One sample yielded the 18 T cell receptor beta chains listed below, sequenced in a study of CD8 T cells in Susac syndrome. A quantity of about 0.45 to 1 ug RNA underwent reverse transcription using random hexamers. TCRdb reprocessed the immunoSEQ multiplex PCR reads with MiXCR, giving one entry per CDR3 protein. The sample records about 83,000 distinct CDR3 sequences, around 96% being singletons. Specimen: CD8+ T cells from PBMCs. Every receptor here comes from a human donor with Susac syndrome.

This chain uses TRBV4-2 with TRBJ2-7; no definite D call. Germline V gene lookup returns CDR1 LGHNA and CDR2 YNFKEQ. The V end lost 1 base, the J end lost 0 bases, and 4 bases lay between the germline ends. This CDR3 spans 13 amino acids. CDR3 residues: CASSQGSSYEQYF. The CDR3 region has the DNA TGTGCCAGCAGCCAAGGCAGCTCCTACGAGCAGTACTTC.

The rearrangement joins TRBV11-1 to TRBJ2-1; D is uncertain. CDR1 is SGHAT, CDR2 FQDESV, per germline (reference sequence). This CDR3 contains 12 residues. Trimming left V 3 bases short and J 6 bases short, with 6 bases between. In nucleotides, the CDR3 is TGTGCCAGCAGCTTGGCCTCCAATGAGCAGTTCTTC. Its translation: CASSLASNEQFF. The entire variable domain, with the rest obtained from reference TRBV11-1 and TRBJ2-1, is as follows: EAEVAQSPRYKITEKSQAVAFWCDPISGHATLYWYRQILGQGPELLVQFQDESVVDDSQLPKDRFSAERLKGVDSTLKIQPAELGDSAMYLCASSLASNEQFFGPGTRLTVL.

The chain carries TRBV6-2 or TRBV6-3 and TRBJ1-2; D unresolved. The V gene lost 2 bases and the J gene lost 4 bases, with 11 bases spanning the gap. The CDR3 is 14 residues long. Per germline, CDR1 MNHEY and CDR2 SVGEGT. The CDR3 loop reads CASSYTHPSYGYTF. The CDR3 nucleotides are TGTGCCAGCAGTTACACACATCCGTCCTATGGCTACACCTTC.

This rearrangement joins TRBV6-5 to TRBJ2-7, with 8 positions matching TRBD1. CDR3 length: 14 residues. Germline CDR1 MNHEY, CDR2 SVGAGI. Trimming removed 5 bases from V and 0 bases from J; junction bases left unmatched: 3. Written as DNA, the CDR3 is TGTGCCAGCAGTCTGGGACAGGACTCCTACGAGCAGTACTTC. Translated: CASSLGQDSYEQYF.

The CDR3 region is CSATRGESDTGELFF. CDR3 sequence (DNA): TGCAGTGCAACGAGGGGGGAGTCCGACACCGGGGAGCTGTTTTTT. This chain joins TRBV20-1 and TRBJ2-2; D possibly matches TRBD1 or TRBD2 (6 bases each). The germline V gene encodes CDR1 DFQATT and CDR2 SNEGSKA (reference sequence). V was clipped by 6 bases and J by 3 bases, with 17 bases between them. This CDR3 has 15 amino acids.

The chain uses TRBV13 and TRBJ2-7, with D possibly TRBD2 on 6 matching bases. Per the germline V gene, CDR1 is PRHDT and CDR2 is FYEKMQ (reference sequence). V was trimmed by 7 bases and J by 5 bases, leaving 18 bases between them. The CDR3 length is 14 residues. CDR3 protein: CASNHWGVFDEQYF. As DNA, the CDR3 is TGTGCCAGCAATCACTGGGGGGTTTTCGACGAGCAGTACTTC.

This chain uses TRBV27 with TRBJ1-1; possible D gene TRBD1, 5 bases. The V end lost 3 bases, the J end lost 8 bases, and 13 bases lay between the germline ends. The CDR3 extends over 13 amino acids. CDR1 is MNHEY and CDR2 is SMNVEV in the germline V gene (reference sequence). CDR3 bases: TGTGCCAGCAGTTTCACAGGAGCCTCAGAAGCTTTCTTT. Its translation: CASSFTGASEAFF.

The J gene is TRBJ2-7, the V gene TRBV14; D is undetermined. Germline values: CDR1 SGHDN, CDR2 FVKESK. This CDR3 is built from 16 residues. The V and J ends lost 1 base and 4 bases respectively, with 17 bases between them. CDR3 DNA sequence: TGTGCCAGCAGCCAAGCCCGAGCACGGCGGAGTTACGAGCAGTACGTC. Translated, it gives CASSQARARRSYEQYV.

CDR3 region: CASVPGTEAFF. The DNA of the CDR3 is TGTGCCAGCGTCCCGGGGACCGAAGCTTTCTTT. The rearrangement joins TRBV6-6 to TRBJ1-1; D perhaps matches TRBD1 (5 bases). Germline assignment: CDR1 MNHNY and CDR2 SVGAGI (reference sequence). V was clipped by 8 bases and J by 8 bases, with 12 bases between them. The CDR3 has 11 amino acids.

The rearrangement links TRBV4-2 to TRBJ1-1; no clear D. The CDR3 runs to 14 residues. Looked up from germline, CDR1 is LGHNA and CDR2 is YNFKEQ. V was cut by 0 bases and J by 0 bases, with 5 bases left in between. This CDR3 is CASSQDLVNTEAFF. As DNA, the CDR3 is TGTGCCAGCAGCCAAGATCTGGTGAACACTGAAGCTTTCTTT.

CDR3: CSVTDLGALHEQYF. In nucleotides, the CDR3 is TGCAGCGTTACCGACTTGGGGGCCCTCCACGAGCAGTACTTC. The J gene is TRBJ2-7, the V gene TRBV29-1; D might be TRBD1 (6 bases). CDR3 length: 14 residues. The germline gives CDR1 SQVTM, CDR2 ANQGSEA. With 5 bases removed from V and 5 bases from J, the gap between germline ends came to 19 bases.

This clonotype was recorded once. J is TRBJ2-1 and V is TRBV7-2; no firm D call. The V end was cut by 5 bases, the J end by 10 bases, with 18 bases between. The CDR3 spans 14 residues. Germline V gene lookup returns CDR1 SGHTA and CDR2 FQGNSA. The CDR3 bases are TGTGCCAGCAGCCCCTCGCCCGGATTGGTCGAGCAGTTCTTC. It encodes CASSPSPGLVEQFF.

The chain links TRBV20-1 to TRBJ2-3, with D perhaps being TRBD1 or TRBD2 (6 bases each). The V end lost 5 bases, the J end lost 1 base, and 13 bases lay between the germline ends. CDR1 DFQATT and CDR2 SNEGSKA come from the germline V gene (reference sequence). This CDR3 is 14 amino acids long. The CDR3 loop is CSAQKGGGTDTQYF. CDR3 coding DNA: TGCAGTGCTCAGAAGGGGGGTGGCACAGATACGCAGTATTTT.

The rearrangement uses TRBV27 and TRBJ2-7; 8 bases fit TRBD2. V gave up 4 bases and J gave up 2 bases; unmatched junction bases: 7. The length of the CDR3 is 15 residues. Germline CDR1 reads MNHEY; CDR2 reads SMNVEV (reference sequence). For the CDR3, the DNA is TGTGCCAGCAGTTCCATAGCGGGACCCACCTACGAGCAGTACTTC. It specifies CASSSIAGPTYEQYF.

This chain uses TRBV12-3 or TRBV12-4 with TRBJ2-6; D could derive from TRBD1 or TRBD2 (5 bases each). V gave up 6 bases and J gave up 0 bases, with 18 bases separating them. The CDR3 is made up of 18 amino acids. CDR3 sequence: CASSSVSGPYSGANVLTF. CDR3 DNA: TGTGCCAGCAGCTCGGTTTCGGGACCTTACTCTGGGGCCAACGTCCTGACTTTC.

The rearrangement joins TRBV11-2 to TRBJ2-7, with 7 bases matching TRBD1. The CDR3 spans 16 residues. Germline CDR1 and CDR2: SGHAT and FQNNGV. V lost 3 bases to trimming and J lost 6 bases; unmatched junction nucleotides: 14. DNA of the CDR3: TGTGCCAGCAGCTTTGGTCTTACTAGGGGGCGCATCGAGCAGTACGTC. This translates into CASSFGLTRGRIEQYV.

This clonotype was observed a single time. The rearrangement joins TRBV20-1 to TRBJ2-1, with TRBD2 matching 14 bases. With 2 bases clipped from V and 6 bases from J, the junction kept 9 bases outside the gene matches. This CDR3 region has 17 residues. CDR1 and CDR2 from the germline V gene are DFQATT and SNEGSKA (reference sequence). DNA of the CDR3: TGCAGTGCTAGATCGACTAGCGGGAGGGCCGGCGGCAATGAGCAGTTCTTC. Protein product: CSARSTSGRAGGNEQFF.

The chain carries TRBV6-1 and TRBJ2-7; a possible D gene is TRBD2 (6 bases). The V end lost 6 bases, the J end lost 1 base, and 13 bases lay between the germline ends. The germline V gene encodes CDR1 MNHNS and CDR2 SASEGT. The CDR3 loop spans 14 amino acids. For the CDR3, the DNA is TGTGCCAGCAGCCGGGACTTTATTTCCTACGAGCAGTACGTC. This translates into CASSRDFISYEQYV.